One and the same sample provided the 29 T cell receptor beta chains below, sequenced in a study of blood T cell repertoires in COVID-19. Sequencing used immunoSEQ multiplex PCR; TCRdb keeps in-frame clones, though not all of them. The profile shows more than 150,000 clones, roughly 88% of them singletons. The sample comprised peripheral blood. The receptors stem from a woman aged 50 to 65 with acute or convalescent COVID-19.

The chain carries TRBV28 and TRBJ2-7; perhaps TRBD2 as D (5 bases). The CDR3 has 13 amino acids. V was clipped by 3 bases and J by 3 bases, with 9 bases between them. Germline values: CDR1 MDHEN, CDR2 SYDVKM. CDR3 amino acids: CASSLVGIYEQYF. For the CDR3, the DNA is TGTGCCAGCAGTTTGGTCGGGATCTACGAGCAGTACTTC.

This chain links TRBV4-3 with TRBJ2-1; 9 positions match TRBD2. Germline V gene data show CDR1 as LGHNA and CDR2 as YSLEER. The V segment lost 0 bases and the J segment 10 bases; nucleotides outside the gene matches: 10. The CDR3 loop spans 16 amino acids. The CDR3 DNA sequence: TGCGCCAGCAGCCAAGATCGGTTAGTGACTAGCGGAGAGCAGTTCTTC. Protein sequence: CASSQDRLVTSGEQFF.

This clone appeared a single time. A much bigger clone sits one base away, suggesting this may be a read error. This chain joins TRBV7-9 and TRBJ1-2; D is possibly TRBD1 (6 bases). V lost 3 bases and J 2 bases, leaving 7 bases between the germline ends. Germline assignment: CDR1 SEHNR and CDR2 FQNEAQ (reference sequence). The CDR3 runs to 13 residues. CDR3 protein: CASSFDRNYGYTF. CDR3 DNA: TGTGCCAGCAGCTTCGACAGGAACTATGGCTACACCTTC.

The rearrangement links TRBV25-1 to TRBJ1-2, with D maybe TRBD1 (5 bases). The CDR3 contains 13 residues. Trimming left V 2 bases short and J 6 bases short, with 10 bases between. CDR1 MGHDK and CDR2 SYGVNS come from the germline V gene. The CDR3 spells CASSEGKGDGYTF. Written as DNA, the CDR3 is TGTGCCAGCAGTGAAGGGAAAGGGGATGGCTACACCTTC.

The chain recombines TRBV7-3 with TRBJ1-6; TRBD1 matches at 7 bases. With 5 bases clipped from V and 7 bases from J, the junction kept 5 bases outside the gene matches. The CDR3 extends over 14 amino acids. Germline V CDR1 and CDR2: SGHTA, FQGTGA. In DNA form, the CDR3 reads TGTGCCAGCAGCCTGGGACAGAAAAATTCACCCCTCCACTTT. Protein product: CASSLGQKNSPLHF.

The chain links TRBV7-2 to TRBJ2-5; 9 bases map to TRBD2. The CDR3 loop spans 16 amino acids. The V gene's germline CDR1 is SGHTA and CDR2 FQGNSA. V was pared by 1 base and J by 0 bases, with 3 bases of the junction left unmatched. CDR3 in DNA: TGTGCCAGCAGCTTAGGATTAGCGGGGGACCAAGAGACCCAGTACTTC. Translation: CASSLGLAGDQETQYF.

Only one count was recorded for this clone. The chain's CDR3 is CAIVSGANVLTF. Written as DNA, the CDR3 is TGTGCCATCGTCTCTGGGGCCAACGTCCTGACTTTC. The V call is TRBV7-8, the J call TRBJ2-6; no clear D gene. The V end lost 10 bases, the J end lost 0 bases, and 4 bases lay between the germline ends. CDR1 and CDR2 from the germline V gene are SGHVS and FQNEAQ. CDR3 length: 12 amino acids.

The rearrangement uses TRBV11-1 and TRBJ2-3, with TRBD2 matching over 9 bases. CDR1 is SGHAT and CDR2 is FQDESV in the germline V gene (reference sequence). The CDR3 contains 16 residues. V shed 2 bases, J shed 1 base, and the junction held 4 bases outside the gene matches. CDR3 residues: CASSLRLAVGTDTQYF. The CDR3 DNA sequence: TGTGCCAGCAGCTTAAGACTAGCGGTAGGCACAGATACGCAGTATTTT.

J is TRBJ2-7 and V is TRBV10-3; 8 bases agree with TRBD1. From germline, CDR1 is ENHRY and CDR2 SYGVKD. This CDR3 has 16 residues. Trimming took 2 bases from V and 7 from J; bases not matched to a gene: 13. This chain's CDR3 is CAISEQRNRGAGEQYF. The CDR3 DNA reads TGTGCCATCAGTGAGCAACGAAACAGGGGGGCGGGAGAGCAGTACTTC.

The chain joins TRBV27 to TRBJ1-5; D is possibly TRBD1 (5 bases). This CDR3 comprises 15 residues. Trimming shortened V by 6 bases and J by 0 bases, and 12 bases separated the two germline ends. Germline lookup yields CDR1 MNHEY and CDR2 SMNVEV (reference sequence). This chain's CDR3 is CASREGRYSNQPQHF. For the CDR3, the DNA is TGTGCCAGCAGGGAGGGACGCTATAGCAATCAGCCCCAGCATTTT.

The chain carries TRBV5-5 and TRBJ1-6; 8 nucleotides align to TRBD1. CDR3 length: 13 amino acids. Trimming removed 6 bases from V and 7 bases from J; junction bases left unmatched: 3. Germline-derived CDR1 and CDR2 are SGHKS and YYEKEE (reference sequence). Here the CDR3 DNA reads TGTGCCAGCATAGGACAGGGAAATTCACCCCTCCACTTT. It translates to CASIGQGNSPLHF.

The chain links TRBV6-6 to TRBJ2-7, with 16 bases aligning to TRBD2. Unmatched junction bases numbered 12, after V lost 5 bases and J lost 2 bases. Germline V CDR1 and CDR2: MNHNY, SVGAGI (reference sequence). The CDR3 covers 19 residues. CDR3 sequence reads: CASSPEETGLAGGPYEQYF. As DNA, the CDR3 is TGTGCCAGCAGTCCCGAAGAGACGGGACTAGCGGGAGGGCCCTACGAGCAGTACTTC.

The chain recombines TRBV5-1 with TRBJ2-2; D gene ambiguous. CDR3 length equals 15 residues. Germline V lookup: CDR1 SGHRS, CDR2 YFSETQ. V shed 1 base and J shed 0 bases, with 7 bases lying between them. This CDR3 reads CASSLYTSNTGELFF. The CDR3 nucleotides are TGCGCCAGCAGCTTGTATACTTCGAACACCGGGGAGCTGTTTTTT.

The genes are TRBV4-2 and TRBJ2-5; D perhaps matches TRBD2 (8 bases). V was shortened by 1 base and J by 0 bases, with 27 bases between the two germline ends. The CDR3 has 21 residues. CDR1 and CDR2 (germline): LGHNA, YNFKEQ. The CDR3 is CASSQVRGAGTSRGYQETQYF. CDR3 in DNA: TGTGCCAGCAGCCAAGTGCGGGGGGCGGGAACCTCCAGGGGGTACCAAGAGACCCAGTACTTC.

CDR3 nucleotides: TGTGCCAGCAGCCGGAGCCCCGAAAATTCACCCCTCCACTTT. Translated: CASSRSPENSPLHF. This chain uses TRBV3-1 (or the pseudogene TRBV3-2) with TRBJ1-6; D unclear. Germline V CDR1 and CDR2: LGHDT, YNNKEL (reference sequence). With 4 bases removed from V and 7 bases from J, the gap between germline ends came to 11 bases. There are 14 residues in the CDR3.

This clone has just a few counts. The genes are TRBV5-4 and TRBJ1-2, with D possibly being TRBD1 (5 bases). The V end lost 4 bases, the J end lost 5 bases, and 15 bases lay between the germline ends. Germline CDR1 is SGHNT and CDR2 is YYREEE (reference sequence). The CDR3 is 14 residues long. Written as DNA, the CDR3 is TGTGCCAGCAGCGCCGGGGGAGGGTTTTATGGCTACACCTTC. Its translation is CASSAGGGFYGYTF.

Note on this clone: This sample includes further DNA sequences coding for the same CDR3. The gene calls are TRBV4-2 and TRBJ2-7; 12 nucleotides agree with TRBD2. Germline CDR1 LGHNA, CDR2 YNFKEQ. The trim removed 0 bases at V and 0 bases at J, leaving 3 bases unmatched. The CDR3 is made up of 17 amino acids. CDR3 sequence: CASSQELAGGSSYEQYF. CDR3 DNA sequence: TGTGCCAGCAGCCAAGAACTAGCGGGGGGTAGCTCCTACGAGCAGTACTTC.

This chain links TRBV3-1 (or the pseudogene TRBV3-2) with TRBJ1-3; D might be TRBD1 (5 bases). Deletions cut 5 bases from V and 3 bases from J, with 11 bases between. The germline CDR1 and CDR2 sequences are LGHDT and YNNKEL (reference sequence). This CDR3 region has 14 residues. DNA for the CDR3: TGTGCCAGCAGCGAGACAGTGGTTGGAAACACCATATATTTT. Translating it yields CASSETVVGNTIYF.

This sequence joins TRBV5-4 and TRBJ1-4, with 9 bases identical to TRBD1. Germline V CDR1 and CDR2: SGHNT, YYREEE (reference sequence). There are 15 residues in the CDR3. With V trimmed by 0 bases and J by 10 bases, 7 bases remained unmatched. The CDR3 loop reads CASSLGTGARVKLFF. The CDR3, as DNA: TGTGCCAGCAGCTTGGGGACAGGGGCTAGGGTAAAACTGTTTTTT.

This rearrangement joins TRBV6-5 to TRBJ2-3; 10 positions match TRBD1. The CDR3 runs 15 residues. Germline loops: CDR1 MNHEY, CDR2 SVGAGI. After removal of 5 bases from V and 6 bases from J, the junction contained 8 bases not matched to a gene. The DNA for the CDR3 is TGTGCCAGCAGTAGACAGGGGGCGCGTGGTGATACGCAGTATTTT. Translation gives CASSRQGARGDTQYF.

This sequence joins TRBV20-1 and TRBJ2-1; D unclear. V lost 3 bases to trimming and J lost 4 bases, with 13 bases between them. CDR1 is DFQATT and CDR2 is SNEGSKA in the germline V gene (reference sequence). This CDR3 is 14 amino acids long. Here the CDR3 DNA reads TGCAGTGCTAGTCTTAGCCCTCTTTACAATGAGCAGTTCTTC. Residues: CSASLSPLYNEQFF.

This chain links TRBV18 with TRBJ2-7, with a possible D match to TRBD2 (5 bases). The germline V and J ends were trimmed by 2 bases and 2 bases, with 13 bases remaining between them. Germline assignment: CDR1 KGHSH and CDR2 LQKENI. The CDR3 contains 15 residues. CDR3 in amino acids: CASSPAERITYEQYF. Written as DNA, the CDR3 is TGTGCCAGCTCACCAGCAGAGCGGATCACCTACGAGCAGTACTTC. Using reference TRBV18 and TRBJ2-7 for the parts outside the CDR3, the full variable domain is NAGVMQNPRHLVRRRGQEARLRCSPMKGHSHVYWYRQLPEEGLKFMVYLQKENIIDESGMPKERFSAEFPKEGPSILRIQQVVRGDSAAYFCASSPAERITYEQYFGPGTRLTVT.

The rearrangement joins TRBV27 to TRBJ2-1; 7 nucleotides line up with TRBD2. The V gene end was trimmed by 2 bases and the J gene end by 1 base; junction bases not matched to a gene: 5. The CDR3 consists of 16 residues. Germline values: CDR1 MNHEY, CDR2 SMNVEV (reference sequence). CDR3 sequence reads: CASSLVGGGSYNEQFF. The DNA of the CDR3 is TGTGCCAGCAGTTTAGTAGGCGGGGGATCCTACAATGAGCAGTTCTTC.

This chain links TRBV10-3 with TRBJ2-7; D unclear. The CDR3 is 11 amino acids. V lost 10 bases and J lost 4, with 11 bases in between. CDR1 and CDR2 from the germline V gene are ENHRY and SYGVKD. The CDR3, as DNA: TGTGCCACCGTAGACGGGTACGAGCAGTACTTC. Its translation is CATVDGYEQYF.

The chain couples TRBV10-3 to TRBJ1-2; 10 bases align to TRBD1. J was trimmed by 3 bases and V by 4 bases; bases with no gene match: 2. The CDR3 contains 14 residues. CDR1 ENHRY and CDR2 SYGVKD come from the germline V gene. The CDR3 region is CAISATGGDYGYTF. DNA for the CDR3: TGTGCCATCAGTGCGACAGGGGGCGACTATGGCTACACCTTC.

V is TRBV21-1 and J is TRBJ1-1; the D call in the table, TRBD1, was not verified against the DNA. TRBV21-1 is a recognized pseudogene. CDR3 length equals 12 residues. The CDR3 loop is CASSKDSTEAFF. The CDR3 DNA is TGTGCCAGCAGCAAGGACAGTACTGAAGCTTTCTTT.

The V gene is TRBV3-1 (or the pseudogene TRBV3-2), the J gene TRBJ2-3, with D possibly TRBD2 on 6 matching bases. V was pared by 7 bases and J by 2 bases, with 13 bases between. Germline V CDR1 and CDR2: LGHDT, YNNKEL (reference sequence). The CDR3 spans 14 residues. The CDR3 bases are TGTGCCAGCACCCCCAGGGACTTCACAGATACGCAGTATTTT. Protein product: CASTPRDFTDTQYF.

This rearrangement joins TRBV6-5 to TRBJ1-6, with D unclear. Germline CDR1 reads MNHEY; CDR2 reads SVGAGI. The CDR3 extends over 14 amino acids. The germline V and J ends were trimmed by 6 bases and 4 bases, with 10 bases remaining between them. CDR3 DNA sequence: TGTGCCAGCAGCGGTCCAGGTTATAATTCACCCCTCCACTTT. It yields the protein CASSGPGYNSPLHF.

This rearrangement joins TRBV5-4 to TRBJ1-2; a possible D gene is TRBD1 (5 bases). Deletions cut 1 base from V and 0 bases from J, with 7 bases between. Germline V CDR1 and CDR2: SGHNT, YYREEE (reference sequence). The CDR3 length is 14 residues. The CDR3 DNA is TGTGCCAGCAGCTTGAGGGGCACTAACTATGGCTACACCTTC. The encoded protein is CASSLRGTNYGYTF.